This entry lists 15 T cell receptor beta chains sequenced from one sample in a study of T cells after yellow fever vaccination. TCRdb ran MiXCR on the 5' RACE reads and lists one entry per CDR3 protein. Of 300,000 to 400,000 distinct CDR3 sequences listed, 8.5% to 9% are singletons. This specimen consisted of PBMCs, obtained on the day of the first yellow fever vaccination. The receptors were gathered from a man between 18 and 35 years old who received the YFV17D yellow fever vaccine.

This clonotype occurred a few times. The chain is built from TRBV7-9 and TRBJ2-6, with unresolved D. CDR3 length: 12 amino acids. CDR1 and CDR2 from the germline V gene are SEHNR and FQNEAQ (reference sequence). Trimming shortened V by 8 bases and J by 1 base, and 3 bases separated the two germline ends. The CDR3 region is CASRSGANVLTF. For the CDR3, the DNA is TGTGCCAGCCGATCTGGGGCCAACGTCCTGACTTTC.

This clonotype was counted at least ten times. This chain joins TRBV7-9 and TRBJ2-3; unclear D gene. Germline values: CDR1 SEHNR, CDR2 FQNEAQ (reference sequence). V lost 5 bases and J 6 bases, leaving 9 bases between the germline ends. This CDR3 region has 12 residues. The chain's CDR3 is CASSPRRDTQYF. In DNA form, the CDR3 reads TGTGCCAGCAGCCCCAGACGGGATACGCAGTATTTT.

The rearrangement links TRBV28 to TRBJ2-3; either TRBD1 or TRBD2 may supply D (6 bases each). Germline CDR1 and CDR2: MDHEN and SYDVKM. V was cut by 10 bases and J by 6 bases, with 20 bases left in between. The CDR3 is 14 residues long. CDR3 DNA sequence: TGTGCCACCGGGGGCTCTGGGAACCGGGATACGCAGTATTTT. Translating gives CATGGSGNRDTQYF.

This clonotype occurred a few times. DNA of the CDR3: TGTGCCAGCAGCTTAGGCGCGGGGCTATACAATGAGCAGTTCTTC. The encoded protein is CASSLGAGLYNEQFF. The V call is TRBV11-1, the J call TRBJ2-1, with D possibly being TRBD2 (6 bases). This CDR3 region has 15 residues. V was pared by 1 base and J by 4 bases, with 11 bases between. Germline V gene data show CDR1 as SGHAT and CDR2 as FQDESV (reference sequence).

This clonotype appeared a few times. The chain recombines TRBV6-1 with TRBJ2-1, with unresolved D. V was shortened by 6 bases and J by 9 bases, with 21 bases between the two germline ends. Germline V gives CDR1 MNHNS, CDR2 SASEGT. This CDR3 contains 15 residues. CDR3 in amino acids: CASSPRPDARGEQFF. CDR3 bases: TGTGCCAGCAGCCCCCGGCCCGACGCGCGTGGTGAGCAGTTCTTC.

The V call is TRBV5-1, the J call TRBJ2-1; D may match TRBD1 or TRBD2 (6 bases each). This CDR3 is 14 amino acids long. Germline CDR1 is SGHRS and CDR2 is YFSETQ. V gave up 2 bases and J gave up 9 bases, with 15 bases separating them. CDR3 nucleotide sequence: TGCGCCAGCAGCTTCAAATCAGGGGAGGTTGAGCAGTTCTTC. Translating gives CASSFKSGEVEQFF. Together with reference TRBV5-1 and TRBJ2-1, the CDR3 gives the full variable domain: KAGVTQTPRYLIKTRGQQVTLSCSPISGHRSVSWYQQTPGQGLQFLFEYFSETQRNKGNFPGRFSGRQFSNSRSEMNVSTLELGDSALYLCASSFKSGEVEQFFGPGTRLTVL.

There are a few counts of this clonotype. The V gene is TRBV3-1, the J gene TRBJ2-3; D not resolved. Germline loops: CDR1 LGHDT, CDR2 YNNKEL (reference sequence). V was trimmed by 3 bases and J by 6 bases, leaving 19 bases between them. The CDR3 contains 16 residues. The CDR3 DNA reads as TGTGCCAGCAGCCAGGATGCAGGCGTAGCAGTGGATACGCAGTATTTT. Translating it yields CASSQDAGVAVDTQYF.

This clonotype was seen only a few times. The V call is TRBV5-1, the J call TRBJ2-2, with a possible D match to TRBD1 (5 bases). Germline V lookup: CDR1 SGHRS, CDR2 YFSETQ. Trimming took off 0 bases at V and 5 bases at J, with 11 bases between the two ends. The CDR3 spans 15 residues. In nucleotides, the CDR3 is TGCGCCAGCAGCTTGGAGGGCCAGGGAACCGGGGAGCTGTTTTTT. As protein: CASSLEGQGTGELFF. Complete variable domain (other parts from reference TRBV5-1 and TRBJ2-2): KAGVTQTPRYLIKTRGQQVTLSCSPISGHRSVSWYQQTPGQGLQFLFEYFSETQRNKGNFPGRFSGRQFSNSRSEMNVSTLELGDSALYLCASSLEGQGTGELFFGEGSRLTVL.

This clonotype has a count of ten or more. The chain carries TRBV24-1 and TRBJ2-2; D not certain. Deletions cut 3 bases from V and 7 bases from J, with 11 bases between. Per germline, CDR1 KGHDR and CDR2 SFDVKD. CDR3 length: 14 amino acids. CDR3 region: CATSDIQVHGELFF. The CDR3 nucleotides are TGTGCCACCAGTGATATCCAGGTTCACGGGGAGCTGTTTTTT.

In nucleotides, the CDR3 is TGTGCCAGCAGCACCCTGACAGGGGTATACGAGCAGTACGTC. It specifies CASSTLTGVYEQYV. This sequence joins TRBV5-6 and TRBJ2-7; 8 bases are shared with TRBD1. V lost 4 bases to trimming and J lost 4 bases; unmatched junction nucleotides: 7. Germline loops: CDR1 SGHDT, CDR2 YYEEEE. This CDR3 is 14 amino acids long.

This clonotype has only a few counts. The chain recombines TRBV2 with TRBJ2-2; TRBD1 is a possible D gene (6 bases). Between the trimmed V and J ends, which lost 4 bases and 2 bases, there was a span of 11 bases. CDR1 and CDR2 from the germline V gene are SNHLY and FYNNEI. This CDR3 comprises 15 residues. The CDR3 bases are TGTGCCAGCAGTGTGGACAGAATCAACACCGGGGAGCTGTTTTTT. Residues: CASSVDRINTGELFF.

The chain couples TRBV5-6 to TRBJ1-1; D is uncertain. This CDR3 has 13 residues. V dropped 7 bases and J dropped 12 bases, with 22 bases sitting between them. Germline assignment: CDR1 SGHDT and CDR2 YYEEEE. The CDR3 here is CASGPGHRISTFF. The DNA of the CDR3 is TGTGCCAGCGGCCCCGGGCACCGTATTTCGACTTTCTTT. Drawing the rest from reference TRBV5-6 and TRBJ1-1, the complete variable domain is DAGVTQSPTHLIKTRGQQVTLRCSPKSGHDTVSWYQQALGQGPQFIFQYYEEEERQRGNFPDRFSGHQFPNYSSELNVNALLLGDSALYLCASGPGHRISTFFGQGTRLTVV.

This clonotype was seen only a few times. The chain recombines TRBV20-1 with TRBJ2-1; D perhaps matches TRBD1 (6 bases). CDR1 is DFQATT, CDR2 SNEGSKA, per germline (reference sequence). The length of the CDR3 is 17 residues. Trimming pared 5 bases from V and 5 bases from J, leaving 25 bases between. In DNA, the CDR3 is TGCAGTGCTCCTACCTCTATAGGGTGGGGGCGGAACAATGAGCAGTTCTTC. It specifies CSAPTSIGWGRNNEQFF.

The genes are TRBV29-1 and TRBJ1-1; D is undetermined. Germline V lookup: CDR1 SQVTM, CDR2 ANQGSEA. This CDR3 is 14 amino acids long. V was clipped by 3 bases and J by 5 bases, with 16 bases between them. DNA of the CDR3: TGCAGCGTTGAGACGGAGCGGAGGCGGACTGAAGCTTTCTTT. Its protein is CSVETERRRTEAFF.

J is TRBJ2-7 and V is TRBV27; D possibly corresponds to TRBD1 (5 bases). The CDR3 runs 11 residues. With 9 bases removed from V and 3 bases from J, the gap between germline ends came to 9 bases. Per germline, CDR1 MNHEY and CDR2 SMNVEV (reference sequence). The CDR3 sequence is CASRRDYEQYF. In DNA, the CDR3 is TGTGCCAGTCGCAGGGACTACGAGCAGTACTTC.